The source of this T cell receptor beta chain is a study of monozygotic twins with inflammatory bowel disease. TCRdb reprocessed the 5' RACE reads and reports one entry per CDR3 protein, with no DNA. Here the sample table reports a few hundred thousand distinct CDR3 sequences. The germline V gene encodes CDR1 KGHSH and CDR2 LQKENI. This CDR3 has 17 amino acids. Study results and limitations: The co-twins with IBD showed lower TCRbeta diversity (inverse Simpson) than their healthy siblings. Healthy twins shared more clonotypes with others than IBD patients, most markedly active ones. Varying immunosuppressive regimens may have increased patient repertoire variability.

No sorting of T cells preceded isolation of total RNA from whole blood. Of note for this clonotype: Its specificity is not known.

The sample taken for sequencing was blood. This chain links TRBV18 with TRBJ2-3; TCRdb's assignment of TRBD1 cannot be checked, as there is no DNA. This receptor was obtained from a human donor with ulcerative colitis or Crohn's disease, or a healthy co-twin of an affected twin (not recorded which). The CDR3 is CASSPPPQGTITDTQYF.